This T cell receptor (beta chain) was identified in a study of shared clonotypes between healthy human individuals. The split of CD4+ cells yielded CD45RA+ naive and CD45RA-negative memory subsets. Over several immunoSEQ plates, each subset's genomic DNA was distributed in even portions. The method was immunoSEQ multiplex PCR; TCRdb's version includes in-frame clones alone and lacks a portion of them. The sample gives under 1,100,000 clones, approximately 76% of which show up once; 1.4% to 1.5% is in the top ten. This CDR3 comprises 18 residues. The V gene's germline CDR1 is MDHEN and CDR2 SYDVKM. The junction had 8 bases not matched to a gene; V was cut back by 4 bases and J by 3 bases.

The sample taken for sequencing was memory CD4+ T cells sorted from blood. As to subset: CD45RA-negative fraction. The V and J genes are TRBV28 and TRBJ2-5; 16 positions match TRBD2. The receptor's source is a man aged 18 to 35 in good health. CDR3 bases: TGTGCCAGCAGTTCCGCCGGGACTAGCGGGGGGGCGGAAGAGACCCAGTACTTC. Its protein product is CASSSAGTSGGAEETQYF.